The following is a T cell receptor (beta chain) sequence with its context. The CDR3 runs 16 residues. V was clipped by 2 bases and J by 5 bases; unmatched bases: 8. Looked up from germline, CDR1 is KGHSH and CDR2 is LQKENI. From the 5' RACE reads, TCRdb called clonotypes with MiXCR, one entry per CDR3 protein. The top ten clones hold 0.95% to 1% of a sample with roughly 470,000 distinct CDR3 sequences, roughly 13% of them seen once. This specimen belongs to a study of identical twins. The same specimen was also included in a second study, on yellow fever vaccine responses in identical twins.

Sequences were obtained from CD4+ T cells sorted from blood. The sequence derives from a woman aged 18 to 35 in good health. The chain links TRBV18 to TRBJ2-1; 8 bases agree with TRBD2. The DNA of the CDR3 is TGTGCCAGCTCACCAGGGACGGGGGGGGCCCACAATGAGCAGTTCTTC. Translated, it gives CASSPGTGGAHNEQFF.